Following are 10 T cell receptor beta chains from one sample sequenced in a study of blood T cells in healthy people across ages. PCR was performed a second time for about 7 to 12 cycles using a sample-barcoded 5' primer and a J-beta primer mix. TCRdb itself ran the 5' RACE reads through MiXCR, one entry per CDR3 protein. The sample has 1.5 million or so distinct CDR3 sequences; approximately 43% are singletons. Sequenced: blood. These receptors were taken from a woman under 30 in good health.

The chain carries TRBV12-3 or TRBV12-4 and TRBJ2-1; TRBD2 aligns across 8 bases. TRBJ2-7 matches the DNA end more closely, so the J call is doubtful. The CDR3 length is 16 residues. CDR3 loop: CASSRLAPSSYNEQYF. The CDR3 DNA follows: TGTGCCAGCAGTCGACTAGCGCCTAGCTCCTACAATGAGCAGTACTTC.

This clonotype came up a few times. This chain joins TRBV6-2 or TRBV6-3 and TRBJ2-1; tentative D call: TRBD1 (5 bases). The CDR3 is made up of 18 amino acids. V lost 4 bases and J lost 8, with 27 bases in between. Germline V lookup: CDR1 MNHEY, CDR2 SVGEGT. This CDR3 is CASSFVLRVKGLSYEQFF. As DNA, the CDR3 is TGTGCCAGCAGTTTCGTACTCAGGGTTAAAGGGTTGTCGTATGAGCAGTTCTTC.

The chain links TRBV4-3 to TRBJ1-6; D might be TRBD1 (5 bases). CDR3 size: 15 residues. The germline V and J ends were trimmed by 0 bases and 8 bases, with 11 bases remaining between them. CDR1 is LGHNA, CDR2 YSLEER, per germline. The DNA of the CDR3 is TGCGCCAGCAGCCAAGAATACGGGGCGGATTCACCCCTCCACTTT. Its translation: CASSQEYGADSPLHF.

In this sample, this clonotype turned up a few times. This chain joins TRBV27 and TRBJ2-1; D not resolved. The CDR3 extends over 13 amino acids. Trimming shortened V by 2 bases and J by 5 bases, and 7 bases separated the two germline ends. CDR1 MNHEY and CDR2 SMNVEV come from the germline V gene (reference sequence). The CDR3 DNA reads as TGTGCCAGCAGTTTACGGTCCCACAATGAGCAGTTCTTC. The encoded protein is CASSLRSHNEQFF.

This chain links TRBV20-1 with TRBJ1-1, with 12 bases lining up with TRBD1. The CDR3 sequence is 14 residues long. The V gene end was trimmed by 6 bases and the J gene end by 4 bases; junction bases not matched to a gene: 6. The germline V gene has CDR1 DFQATT and CDR2 SNEGSKA (reference sequence). Here the CDR3 reads CSAPGQGAGTEAFF. DNA for the CDR3: TGCAGTGCCCCGGGACAGGGGGCCGGCACTGAAGCTTTCTTT.

This clonotype was observed a handful of times. This chain joins TRBV15 and TRBJ2-7, with D possibly TRBD2 on 5 matching bases. Trimming stripped 0 bases from V and 3 bases from J, with 9 bases between. CDR1 and CDR2 (germline): LNHNV, YYDKDF (reference sequence). The CDR3 runs to 14 residues. The CDR3 protein is CATSRDLANYEQYF. The CDR3 nucleotides are TGTGCCACCAGCAGAGATTTAGCGAACTACGAGCAGTACTTC.

This chain uses TRBV5-1 with TRBJ1-1; D is uncertain. The CDR3 runs to 14 residues. Germline V gene sequence: CDR1 SGHRS, CDR2 YFSETQ. Trimming stripped 4 bases from V and 1 base from J, with 11 bases between. For the CDR3, the DNA is TGCGCCAGCAGCCAAAGACCTCCGAACACTGAAGCTTTCTTT. This codes for CASSQRPPNTEAFF.

The chain has TRBV4-1 and TRBJ1-1; TRBD1 is a possible D gene (5 bases). The V end was cut by 0 bases, the J end by 5 bases, with 13 bases between. The CDR3 sequence is 15 residues long. The germline V gene encodes CDR1 MGHRA and CDR2 YSYEKL. The CDR3 loop reads CASSQERVKGTEAFF. Written as DNA, the CDR3 is TGCGCCAGCAGCCAAGAGAGGGTTAAGGGGACTGAAGCTTTCTTT.

The chain carries TRBV7-2 and TRBJ1-2; TRBD1 agrees at 7 bases. Germline lookup yields CDR1 SGHTA and CDR2 FQGNSA. This CDR3 comprises 14 residues. V was clipped by 4 bases and J by 8 bases; unmatched bases: 10. CDR3 region: CASSSPTGSEGYTF. CDR3 coding DNA: TGTGCCAGCAGCTCCCCGACAGGGAGCGAGGGCTACACCTTC.

V and J are TRBV6-2 or TRBV6-3 and TRBJ1-5; maybe TRBD1 (5 bases). Looked up from germline, CDR1 is MNHEY and CDR2 is SVGEGT. V was clipped by 3 bases and J by 7 bases, with 13 bases between them. This CDR3 is 14 amino acids long. The CDR3 sequence: CASSYARGRQPQHF. DNA for the CDR3: TGTGCCAGCAGTTATGCGAGGGGACGGCAGCCCCAGCATTTT.